A single sample is the source of the 13 T cell receptor beta chains below, sequenced in a study of T cell responses to AZD1222 COVID-19 vaccine. Some clones are missing from TCRdb's copy, which holds only in-frame ones; the method was immunoSEQ multiplex PCR. The sample shows approximately 130,000 clones, over 90% of them seen only once. Here the sequenced sample was peripheral blood, taken on day 0 of AZD1222 vaccination. The source of these receptors is an adult in good health.

J is TRBJ1-6 and V is TRBV19, with no clear D. CDR1 and CDR2 (germline): LNHDA, SQIVND (reference sequence). V lost 8 bases, J lost 0 bases, and 11 bases lay in between. The CDR3 loop spans 15 amino acids. The CDR3 DNA is TGTGCCAGTTCGGCAGCGAGCTCCTATAATTCACCCCTCCACTTT. Its protein product is CASSAASSYNSPLHF.

This chain joins TRBV19 and TRBJ1-1; TRBD1 matches 7 bases. CDR3 size: 16 residues. V gave up 1 base and J gave up 4 bases; unmatched junction bases: 9. Germline CDR1 LNHDA, CDR2 SQIVND (reference sequence). The CDR3 DNA is TGTGCCAGTAGTATAGTTGGAGGGGGCGCCGGCACTGAAGCTTTCTTT. It is translated as CASSIVGGGAGTEAFF.

As concerns this clone: The sample holds other DNA sequences that translate to the same CDR3. The V call is TRBV10-1, the J call TRBJ1-1; the D is unclear. The V gene's germline CDR1 is WNHNN and CDR2 SYGVQD (reference sequence). This CDR3 is built from 14 residues. With 0 bases removed from V and 4 bases from J, the gap between germline ends came to 9 bases. The CDR3 sequence: CASSESGTGTEAFF. CDR3 nucleotide sequence: TGCGCCAGCAGTGAGTCGGGAACGGGCACTGAAGCTTTCTTT.

The chain joins TRBV11-2 to TRBJ2-5; D is possibly TRBD1 (6 bases). CDR1 and CDR2 from the germline V gene are SGHAT and FQNNGV. The V gene lost 4 bases and the J gene lost 1 base, with 10 bases spanning the gap. This CDR3 comprises 14 residues. The DNA for the CDR3 is TGTGCCAGCAGCTCTTACAGGGCCCAAGAGACCCAGTACTTC. Protein sequence: CASSSYRAQETQYF.

This sequence joins TRBV15 and TRBJ1-2; D not certain. Trimming pared 0 bases from V and 8 bases from J, leaving 16 bases between. From germline, CDR1 is LNHNV and CDR2 YYDKDF (reference sequence). The CDR3 has 15 residues. Written as DNA, the CDR3 is TGTGCCACCAGCAGAGATCTTTCACGGGCGGGGGGCTACACCTTC. Translation gives CATSRDLSRAGGYTF.

The rearrangement joins TRBV7-2 to TRBJ2-7, with 8 bases matching TRBD1. V was clipped by 5 bases and J by 4 bases; unmatched bases: 10. The CDR3 covers 15 residues. In germline, CDR1 is SGHTA, CDR2 FQGNSA. The CDR3, as DNA: TGTGCCAGCAGCCTAGTTGGCAGGGGGCGTTACGAGCAGTACTTC. It codes for CASSLVGRGRYEQYF.

The chain employs TRBV10-2 and TRBJ1-1; TRBD1 might be the D (5 bases). Germline-derived CDR1 and CDR2 are WSHSY and SAAADI. V dropped 6 bases and J dropped 6 bases, with 8 bases sitting between them. This CDR3 is 11 amino acids long. The CDR3 DNA sequence: TGCGCCAGCAGCCGAGGGGCTGAAGCTTTCTTT. It is translated as CASSRGAEAFF.

The chain combines TRBV5-8 with TRBJ2-7; tentatively, D is TRBD2 (6 bases). The germline V gene has CDR1 SGHTS and CDR2 YDEGEE. The CDR3 is made up of 15 amino acids. V lost 0 bases, J lost 5 bases, and 15 bases lay in between. The CDR3 region has the DNA TGTGCCAGCAGCTTGGGCGGGACCATTTGGCACGAGCAGTACTTC. Protein product: CASSLGGTIWHEQYF.

By proportion, this clone is medium-sized. The chain combines TRBV5-1 with TRBJ2-3; D is possibly TRBD2 (6 bases). This CDR3 is built from 17 residues. Germline CDR1 reads SGHRS; CDR2 reads YFSETQ. V was shortened by 4 bases and J by 5 bases, with 23 bases between the two germline ends. As DNA, the CDR3 is TGCGCCAGCAGCGTGACCCCGTTTGAGGCGGGGATAGATACGCAGTATTTT. Translated: CASSVTPFEAGIDTQYF.

J is TRBJ1-6 and V is TRBV5-4, with D possibly TRBD1 on 5 matching bases. V lost 2 bases and J lost 7, with 25 bases in between. In germline, CDR1 is SGHNT, CDR2 YYREEE (reference sequence). CDR3 length: 19 residues. CDR3 sequence reads: CASSFRMGPGRLENSPLHF. The CDR3 bases are TGTGCCAGCAGCTTTAGGATGGGGCCGGGACGCCTTGAAAATTCACCCCTCCACTTT. Complete variable domain (other parts from reference TRBV5-4 and TRBJ1-6): ETGVTQSPTHLIKTRGQQVTLRCSSQSGHNTVSWYQQALGQGPQFIFQYYREEENGRGNFPPRFSGLQFPNYSSELNVNALELDDSALYLCASSFRMGPGRLENSPLHFGNGTRLTVT.

The V and J genes are TRBV5-4 and TRBJ1-1; D unresolved. The germline V gene encodes CDR1 SGHNT and CDR2 YYREEE (reference sequence). The CDR3 contains 14 residues. Trimming took off 0 bases at V and 1 base at J, with 7 bases between the two ends. The CDR3 DNA follows: TGTGCCAGCAGCTTGGATATCAGGAACACTGAAGCTTTCTTT. Amino acid sequence: CASSLDIRNTEAFF.

The chain employs TRBV5-1 and TRBJ2-3; 12 bases map to TRBD2. With V trimmed by 0 bases and J by 5 bases, 1 base remained unmatched. CDR3 length: 15 residues. CDR1 and CDR2 (germline): SGHRS, YFSETQ. The CDR3 coding sequence is TGCGCCAGCAGCTTGGTACTAGCGGGGGGAGATACGCAGTATTTT. Translation gives CASSLVLAGGDTQYF.

The chain carries TRBV5-1 and TRBJ2-3; no definite D call. V was clipped by 4 bases and J by 0 bases, with 9 bases between them. Looked up from germline, CDR1 is SGHRS and CDR2 is YFSETQ. This CDR3 has 14 residues. As DNA, the CDR3 is TGCGCCAGCAGCGTACAAGCTAGCACAGATACGCAGTATTTT. Its protein product is CASSVQASTDTQYF.